This TCR beta chain came from a study of T cell changes during pregnancy in multiple sclerosis. Germline-derived CDR1 and CDR2 are SGHTA and FQGTGA. The V segment lost 5 bases and the J segment 2 bases; nucleotides outside the gene matches: 6. The CDR3 loop spans 15 amino acids. Measured with immunoSEQ multiplex PCR; TCRdb has only the in-frame clones, and not every one. This table has about 38,000 clones, 91% appearing once. The sequenced sample was CD8+ T cells from peripheral blood mononuclear cells, obtained in the second trimester of pregnancy. The origin of this receptor is a female donor with multiple sclerosis, enrolled in a pregnancy study. The V gene is TRBV7-3, the J gene TRBJ2-1; the match to TRBD2 covers 7 bases. DNA of the CDR3: TGTGCCAGCAGCGAACCTAGCGGAACCTACAATGAGCAGTTCTTC. It is translated as CASSEPSGTYNEQFF.